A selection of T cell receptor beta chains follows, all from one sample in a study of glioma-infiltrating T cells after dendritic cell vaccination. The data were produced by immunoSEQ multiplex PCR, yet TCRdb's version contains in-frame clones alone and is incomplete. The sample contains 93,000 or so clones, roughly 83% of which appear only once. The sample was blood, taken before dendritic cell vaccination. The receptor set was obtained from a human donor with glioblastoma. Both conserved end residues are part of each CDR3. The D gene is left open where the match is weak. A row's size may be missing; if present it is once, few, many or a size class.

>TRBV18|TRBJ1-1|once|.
TGTGCCAGCTCAAGCTACAGGGACCGGAGACTAGAAGCTTTCTTT
CASSSYRDRRLEAFF
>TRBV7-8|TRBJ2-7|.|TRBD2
TGTGCCAGCAGCTTAGGCAGCGGGGGTACCTACGAGCAGTACTTC
CASSLGSGGTYEQYF
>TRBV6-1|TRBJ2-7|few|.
TGTGCCAGCAGTGAATTTCTTGGAGTCGAGCAGTACTTC
CASSEFLGVEQYF
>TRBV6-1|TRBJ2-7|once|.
TGTGCCAGCAGCCAAGGGGTTCGGATCTACGAGCAGTACTTC
CASSQGVRIYEQYF
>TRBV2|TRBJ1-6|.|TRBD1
TGTGCCAGCAGTGAAACGGCAGGGGGCATTTCACCCCTCCACTTT
CASSETAGGISPLHF
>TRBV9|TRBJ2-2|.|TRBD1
TGTGCCAGCAGCGCCGGACAGGTCCTAAAATTGAACACCGGGGAGCTGTTTTTT
CASSAGQVLKLNTGELFF
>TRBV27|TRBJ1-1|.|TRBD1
TGTGCCAGCAGTTCAGGGACAGGGGGCACTGAAGCTTTCTTT
CASSSGTGGTEAFF
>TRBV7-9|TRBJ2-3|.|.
TGTGCCAGCAGCTTATCGACTCAACAAGGCACAGATACGCAGTATTTT
CASSLSTQQGTDTQYF
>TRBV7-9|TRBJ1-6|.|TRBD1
TGTGCCAGCAGCTTCAGGGGGCAGGGGCGAGGCTCACCCCTCCACTTT
CASSFRGQGRGSPLHF
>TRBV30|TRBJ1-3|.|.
TGTGCCTGGAGCGGAGGGGACCCTTGGGACACCATATATTTT
CAWSGGDPWDTIYF
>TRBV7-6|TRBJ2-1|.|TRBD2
TGTGCCAGCAGCCAGAGACTAGCGGGGGGACAGGGGGATGAGCAGTTCTTC
CASSQRLAGGQGDEQFF